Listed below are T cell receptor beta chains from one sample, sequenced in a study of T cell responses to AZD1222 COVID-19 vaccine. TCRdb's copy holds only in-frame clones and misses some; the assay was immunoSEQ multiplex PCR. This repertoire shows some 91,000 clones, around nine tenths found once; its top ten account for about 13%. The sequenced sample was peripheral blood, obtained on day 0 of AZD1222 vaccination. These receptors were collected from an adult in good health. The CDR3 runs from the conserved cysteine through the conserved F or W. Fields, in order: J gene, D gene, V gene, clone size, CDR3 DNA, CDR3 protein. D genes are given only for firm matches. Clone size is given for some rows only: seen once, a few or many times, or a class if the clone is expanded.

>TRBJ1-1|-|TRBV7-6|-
TGTGCCAGCAGCTCTCCCGGGCCGCTGAACACTGAAGCTTTCTTT
CASSSPGPLNTEAFF
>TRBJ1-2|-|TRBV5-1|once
TGCGCCAGCAGCTTGGCGCCTGACTATGGCTACACCTTC
CASSLAPDYGYTF
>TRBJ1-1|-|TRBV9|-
TGTGCCAGCAGCGTAGCAATGAACACTGAAGCTTTCTTT
CASSVAMNTEAFF
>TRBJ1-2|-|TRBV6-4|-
TGTGCCAGCACTCCTGTCAAAGGGATGGTACATGGCTACACCTTC
CASTPVKGMVHGYTF
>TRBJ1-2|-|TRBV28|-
TGTGCCAGCAGTGGCCCTGGCGGGAACTATGGCTACACCTTC
CASSGPGGNYGYTF
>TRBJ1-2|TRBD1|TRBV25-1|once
TGTGCCAGCAGTGCGAGACAGGGCTTTGGCTACACCTTC
CASSARQGFGYTF
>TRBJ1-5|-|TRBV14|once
TGTGCCAGCAGCCAAGGACACGGCAATCAGCCCCAGCATTTT
CASSQGHGNQPQHF
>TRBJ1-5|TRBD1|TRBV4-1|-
TGCGCCAGCAGCCAAGTCGACAGGGCCTGGGGTCAGCCCCAGCATTTT
CASSQVDRAWGQPQHF
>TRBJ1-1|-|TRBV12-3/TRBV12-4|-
TGTGCCAGCAGCCGAACCCGGAACACTGAAGCTTTCTTT
CASSRTRNTEAFF
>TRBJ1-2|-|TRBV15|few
TGTGCCACCAGCAGAGATCATGGCAGGGAAAGTGGAGGCTACACCTTC
CATSRDHGRESGGYTF
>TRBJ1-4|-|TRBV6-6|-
TGTGCCAGCCTCGGGGCCACTCGCGAAAAACTGTTTTTT
CASLGATREKLFF
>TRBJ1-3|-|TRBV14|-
TGTGCCAGCAGCCAGTCAGCACTCTCTGGAAACACCATATATTTT
CASSQSALSGNTIYF
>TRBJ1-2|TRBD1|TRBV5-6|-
TGTGCCAGCAGCACGCCCGGGACAGGGTTTGGGGACTATGGCTACACCTTC
CASSTPGTGFGDYGYTF